The clone carrying this T cell receptor beta chain occurred a few times. With a much larger clone just one base away, this may be a read error. The sample belongs to a study of control samples from healthy donors and cancer patients. Data came from immunoSEQ multiplex PCR; TCRdb stores just in-frame clones and leaves some out. The sample holds approximately 120,000 clones, 85% to 90% seen once. The specimen was blood. This receptor was obtained from a woman in her forties or fifties in good health.

CDR3 sequence: CASSLDSYEQYF. CDR3 bases: TGTGCCAGCAGCTTAGACAGCTACGAGCAGTACTTC. This chain uses TRBV11-2 with TRBJ2-7; D unresolved. V shed 0 bases and J shed 3 bases, with 3 bases lying between them. CDR3 length: 12 residues. Germline V lookup: CDR1 SGHAT, CDR2 FQNNGV.